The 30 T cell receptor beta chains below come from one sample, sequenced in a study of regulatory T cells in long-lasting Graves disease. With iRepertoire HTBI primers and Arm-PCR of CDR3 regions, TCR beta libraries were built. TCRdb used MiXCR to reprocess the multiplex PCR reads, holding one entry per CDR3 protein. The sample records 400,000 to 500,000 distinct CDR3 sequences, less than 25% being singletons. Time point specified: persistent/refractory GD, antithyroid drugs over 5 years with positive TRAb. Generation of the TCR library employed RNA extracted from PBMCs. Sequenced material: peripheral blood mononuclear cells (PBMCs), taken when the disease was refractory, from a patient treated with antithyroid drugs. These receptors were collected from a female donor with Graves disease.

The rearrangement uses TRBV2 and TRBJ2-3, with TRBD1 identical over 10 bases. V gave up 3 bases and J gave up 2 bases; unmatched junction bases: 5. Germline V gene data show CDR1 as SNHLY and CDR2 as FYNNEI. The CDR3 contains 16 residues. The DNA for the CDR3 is TGTGCCAGCAGTGATACGGGACAGGGGTTCACAGATACGCAGTATTTT. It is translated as CASSDTGQGFTDTQYF. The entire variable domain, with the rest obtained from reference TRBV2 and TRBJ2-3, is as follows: EPEVTQTPSHQVTQMGQEVILRCVPISNHLYFYWYRQILGQKVEFLVSFYNNEISEKSEIFDDQFSVERPDGSNFTLKIRSTKLEDSAMYFCASSDTGQGFTDTQYFGPGTRLTVL.

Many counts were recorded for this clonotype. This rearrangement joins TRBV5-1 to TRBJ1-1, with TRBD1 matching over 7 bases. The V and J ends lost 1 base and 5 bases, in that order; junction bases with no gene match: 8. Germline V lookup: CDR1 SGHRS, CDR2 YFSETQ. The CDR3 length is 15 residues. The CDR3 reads CASSLLGRGGTEAFF. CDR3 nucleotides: TGCGCCAGCAGCTTGTTAGGCAGGGGGGGGACTGAAGCTTTCTTT. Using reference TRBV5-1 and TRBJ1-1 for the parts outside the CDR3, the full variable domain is KAGVTQTPRYLIKTRGQQVTLSCSPISGHRSVSWYQQTPGQGLQFLFEYFSETQRNKGNFPGRFSGRQFSNSRSEMNVSTLELGDSALYLCASSLLGRGGTEAFFGQGTRLTVV.

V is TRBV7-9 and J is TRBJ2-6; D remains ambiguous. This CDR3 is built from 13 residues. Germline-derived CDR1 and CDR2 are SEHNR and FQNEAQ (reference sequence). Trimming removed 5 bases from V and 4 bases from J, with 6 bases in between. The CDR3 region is CASSPEGANVLTF. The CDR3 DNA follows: TGTGCCAGCAGCCCGGAGGGGGCCAACGTCCTGACTTTC.

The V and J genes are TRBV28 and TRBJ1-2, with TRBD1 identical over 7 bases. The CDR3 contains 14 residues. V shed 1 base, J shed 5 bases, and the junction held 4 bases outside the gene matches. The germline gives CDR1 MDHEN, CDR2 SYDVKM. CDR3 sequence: CASSLSRGLYGYTF. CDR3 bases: TGTGCCAGCAGTTTATCGAGGGGGCTTTATGGCTACACCTTC.

CDR3 coding DNA: TGTGGATGGAGGGGTCGGGACAGGGTGAACACTGAAGCTTTCTTT. This codes for CGWRGRDRVNTEAFF. This rearrangement joins TRBV30 to TRBJ1-1; TRBD1 matches 9 bases. CDR1 GTSNPN and CDR2 SVGIG come from the germline V gene (reference sequence). This CDR3 is 15 amino acids long.

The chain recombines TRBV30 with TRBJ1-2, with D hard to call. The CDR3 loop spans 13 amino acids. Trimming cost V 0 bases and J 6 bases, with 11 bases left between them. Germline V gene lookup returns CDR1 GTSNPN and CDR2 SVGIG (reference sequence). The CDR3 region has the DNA TGTGCCTGGAGTGTAGAGGGCACCCATGGCTACACCTTC. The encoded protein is CAWSVEGTHGYTF.

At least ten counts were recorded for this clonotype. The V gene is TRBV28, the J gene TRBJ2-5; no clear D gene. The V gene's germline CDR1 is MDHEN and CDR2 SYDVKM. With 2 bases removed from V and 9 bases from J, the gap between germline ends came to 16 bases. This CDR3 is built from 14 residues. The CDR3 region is CASSLPAGQQAQYF. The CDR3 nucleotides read TGTGCCAGCAGTTTACCCGCAGGCCAGCAGGCCCAGTACTTC.

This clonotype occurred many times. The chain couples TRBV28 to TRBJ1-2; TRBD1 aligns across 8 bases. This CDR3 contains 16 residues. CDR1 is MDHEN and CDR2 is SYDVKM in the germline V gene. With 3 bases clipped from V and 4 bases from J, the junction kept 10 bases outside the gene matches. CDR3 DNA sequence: TGTGCCAGCAGTTTGGGGCAGGGGGCGGTTGTCTATGGCTACACCTTC. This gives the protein CASSLGQGAVVYGYTF.

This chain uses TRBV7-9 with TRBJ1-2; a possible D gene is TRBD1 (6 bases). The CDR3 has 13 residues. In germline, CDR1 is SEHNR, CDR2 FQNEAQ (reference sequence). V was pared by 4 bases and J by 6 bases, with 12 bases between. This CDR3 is CASSSHSGDGYTF. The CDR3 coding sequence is TGTGCCAGCAGCTCCCATTCAGGGGATGGCTACACCTTC. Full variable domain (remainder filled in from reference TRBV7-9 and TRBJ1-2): DTGVSQNPRHKITKRGQNVTFRCDPISEHNRLYWYRQTLGQGPEFLTYFQNEAQLEKSRLLSDRFSAERPKGSFSTLEIQRTEQGDSAMYLCASSSHSGDGYTFGSGTRLTVV.

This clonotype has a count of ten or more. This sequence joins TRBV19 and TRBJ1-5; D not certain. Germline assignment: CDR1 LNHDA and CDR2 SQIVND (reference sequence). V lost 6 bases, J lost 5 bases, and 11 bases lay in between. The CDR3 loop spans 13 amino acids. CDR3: CASSQDGHQPQHF. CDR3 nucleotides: TGTGCCAGTAGCCAGGACGGTCATCAGCCCCAGCATTTT.

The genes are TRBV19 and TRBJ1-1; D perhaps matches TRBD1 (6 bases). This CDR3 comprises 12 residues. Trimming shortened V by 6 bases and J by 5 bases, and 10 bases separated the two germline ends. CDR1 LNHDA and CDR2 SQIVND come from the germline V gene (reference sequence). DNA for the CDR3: TGTGCCAGTAGCCGGGGGCGAACTGAAGCTTTCTTT. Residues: CASSRGRTEAFF.

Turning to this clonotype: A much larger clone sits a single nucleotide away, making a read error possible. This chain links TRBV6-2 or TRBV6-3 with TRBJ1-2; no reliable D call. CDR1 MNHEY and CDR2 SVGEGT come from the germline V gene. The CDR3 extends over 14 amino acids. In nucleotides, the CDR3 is TGTGCCGGCAGTGAAATCGGCGGGATTTCTGGCTACACCTTC. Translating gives CAGSEIGGISGYTF.

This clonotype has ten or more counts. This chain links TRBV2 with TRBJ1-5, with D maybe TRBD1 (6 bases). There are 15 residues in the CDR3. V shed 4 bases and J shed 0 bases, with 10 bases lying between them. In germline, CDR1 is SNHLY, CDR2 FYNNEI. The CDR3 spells CASSGTEDSNQPQHF. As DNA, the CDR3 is TGTGCCAGCAGTGGGACAGAGGATAGCAATCAGCCCCAGCATTTT.

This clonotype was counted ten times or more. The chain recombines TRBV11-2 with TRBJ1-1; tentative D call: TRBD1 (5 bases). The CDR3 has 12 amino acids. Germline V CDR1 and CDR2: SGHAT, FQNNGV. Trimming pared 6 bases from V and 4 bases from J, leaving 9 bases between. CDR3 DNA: TGTGCCAGCAGAGACACAGGCACTGAAGCTTTCTTT. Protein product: CASRDTGTEAFF.

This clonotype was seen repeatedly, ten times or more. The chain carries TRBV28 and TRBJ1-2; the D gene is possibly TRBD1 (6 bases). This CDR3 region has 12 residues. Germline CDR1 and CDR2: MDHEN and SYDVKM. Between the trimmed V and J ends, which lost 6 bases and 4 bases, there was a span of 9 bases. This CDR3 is CASRRGGYGYTF. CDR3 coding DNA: TGTGCCAGCAGGAGGGGGGGCTATGGCTACACCTTC.

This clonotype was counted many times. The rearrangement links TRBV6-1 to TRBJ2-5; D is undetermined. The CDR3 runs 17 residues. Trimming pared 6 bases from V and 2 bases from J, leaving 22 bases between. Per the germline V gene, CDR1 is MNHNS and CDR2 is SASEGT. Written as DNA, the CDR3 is TGTGCCAGCAGCCATAACCCCCGATCGGAGCGTCAAGAGACCCAGTACTTC. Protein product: CASSHNPRSERQETQYF.

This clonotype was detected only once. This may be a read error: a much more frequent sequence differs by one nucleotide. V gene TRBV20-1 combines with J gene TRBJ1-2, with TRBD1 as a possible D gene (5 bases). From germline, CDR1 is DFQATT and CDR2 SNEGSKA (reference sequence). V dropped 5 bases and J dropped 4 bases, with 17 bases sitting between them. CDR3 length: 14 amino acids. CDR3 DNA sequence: TGCAGTGCTGAAGCGGGGCTCACTGCCTATGGCTACACCTTC. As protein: CSAEAGLTAYGYTF.

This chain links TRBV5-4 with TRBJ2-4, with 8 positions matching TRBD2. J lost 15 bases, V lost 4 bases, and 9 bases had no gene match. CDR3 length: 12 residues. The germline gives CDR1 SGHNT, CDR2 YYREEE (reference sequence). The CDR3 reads CASSGSGSITYF. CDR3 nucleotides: TGTGCCAGCAGCGGGAGCGGGAGTATTACGTACTTC.

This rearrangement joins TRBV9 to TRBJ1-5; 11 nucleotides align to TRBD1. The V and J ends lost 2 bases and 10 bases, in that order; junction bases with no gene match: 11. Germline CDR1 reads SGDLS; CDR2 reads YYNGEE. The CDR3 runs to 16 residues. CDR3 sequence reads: CASSVTQPGQGDPQHF. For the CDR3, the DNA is TGTGCCAGCAGCGTTACTCAACCGGGACAGGGGGATCCCCAGCATTTT.

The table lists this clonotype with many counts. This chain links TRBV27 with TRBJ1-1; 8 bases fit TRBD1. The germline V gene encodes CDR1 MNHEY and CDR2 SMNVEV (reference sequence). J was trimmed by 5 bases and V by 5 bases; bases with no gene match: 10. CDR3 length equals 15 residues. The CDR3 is CASSPSGTGVTEAFF. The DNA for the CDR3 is TGTGCCAGCAGTCCATCCGGGACAGGAGTAACTGAAGCTTTCTTT.

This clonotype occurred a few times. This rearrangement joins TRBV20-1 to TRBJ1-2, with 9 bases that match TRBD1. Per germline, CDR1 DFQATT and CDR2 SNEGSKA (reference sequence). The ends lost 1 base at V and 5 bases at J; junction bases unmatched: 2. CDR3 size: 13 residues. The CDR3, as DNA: TGCAGTGCTAGAGGGGACAGGGCTTATGGCTACACCTTC. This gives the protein CSARGDRAYGYTF.

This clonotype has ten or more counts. This CDR3 is CASSLGLRDREGEQYF. In nucleotides, the CDR3 is TGTGCCAGCAGCTTAGGCTTGAGGGACAGGGAGGGGGAGCAGTACTTC. The chain carries TRBV11-2 and TRBJ2-7; 9 nucleotides agree with TRBD1. The CDR3 consists of 16 residues. Per the germline V gene, CDR1 is SGHAT and CDR2 is FQNNGV. With V trimmed by 1 base and J by 7 bases, 11 bases remained unmatched. Supplemented by reference TRBV11-2 and TRBJ2-7, the full variable domain reads EAGVAQSPRYKIIEKRQSVAFWCNPISGHATLYWYQQILGQGPKLLIQFQNNGVVDDSQLPKDRFSAERLKGVDSTLKIQPAKLEDSAVYLCASSLGLRDREGEQYFGPGTRLTVT.

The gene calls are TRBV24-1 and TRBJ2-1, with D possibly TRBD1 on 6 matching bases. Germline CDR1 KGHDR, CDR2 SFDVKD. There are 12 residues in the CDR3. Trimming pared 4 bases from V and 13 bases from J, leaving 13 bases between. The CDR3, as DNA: TGTGCCACCAGTGAGCCAGGGGTAGATCAGTTCTTC. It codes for CATSEPGVDQFF.

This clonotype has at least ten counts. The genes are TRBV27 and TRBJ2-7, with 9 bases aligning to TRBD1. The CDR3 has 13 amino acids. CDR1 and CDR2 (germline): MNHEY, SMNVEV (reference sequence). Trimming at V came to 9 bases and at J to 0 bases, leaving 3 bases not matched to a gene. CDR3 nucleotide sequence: TGTGCCAGTGGGACAGGGAACTCCTACGAGCAGTACTTC. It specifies CASGTGNSYEQYF.

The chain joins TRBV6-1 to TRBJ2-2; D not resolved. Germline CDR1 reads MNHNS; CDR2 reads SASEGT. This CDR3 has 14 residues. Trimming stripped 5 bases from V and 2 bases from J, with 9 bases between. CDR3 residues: CASSITANTGELFF. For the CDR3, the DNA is TGTGCCAGCAGTATAACAGCTAACACCGGGGAGCTGTTTTTT.

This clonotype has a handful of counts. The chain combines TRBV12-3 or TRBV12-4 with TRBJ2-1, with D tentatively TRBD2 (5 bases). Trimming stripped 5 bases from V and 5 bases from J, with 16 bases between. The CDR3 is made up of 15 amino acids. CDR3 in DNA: TGTGCCAGCAGTGTTATACGGGGTGTGAACAATGAGCAGTTCTTC. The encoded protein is CASSVIRGVNNEQFF.

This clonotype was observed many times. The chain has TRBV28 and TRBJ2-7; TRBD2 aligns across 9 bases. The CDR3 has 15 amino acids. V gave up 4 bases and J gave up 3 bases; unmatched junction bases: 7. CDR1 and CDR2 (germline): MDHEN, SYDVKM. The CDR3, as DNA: TGTGCCAGCAGTTCCTGGGGGACTAGCTTCTACGAGCAGTACTTC. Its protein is CASSSWGTSFYEQYF.

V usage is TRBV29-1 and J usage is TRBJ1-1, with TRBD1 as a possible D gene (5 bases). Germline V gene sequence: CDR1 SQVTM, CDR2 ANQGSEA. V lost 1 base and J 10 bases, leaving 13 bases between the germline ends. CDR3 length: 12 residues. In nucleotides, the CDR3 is TGCAGCGTTGAAGGGGGGGTGGGCGGAGCTTTCTTT. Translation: CSVEGGVGGAFF.

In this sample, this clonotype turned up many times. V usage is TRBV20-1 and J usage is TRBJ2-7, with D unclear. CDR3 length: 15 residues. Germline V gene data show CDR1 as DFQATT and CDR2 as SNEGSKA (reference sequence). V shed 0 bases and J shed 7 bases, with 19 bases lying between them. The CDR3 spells CSARDPSRAFGEQYF. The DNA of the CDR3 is TGCAGTGCTAGAGATCCTTCGAGAGCCTTTGGTGAGCAGTACTTC.

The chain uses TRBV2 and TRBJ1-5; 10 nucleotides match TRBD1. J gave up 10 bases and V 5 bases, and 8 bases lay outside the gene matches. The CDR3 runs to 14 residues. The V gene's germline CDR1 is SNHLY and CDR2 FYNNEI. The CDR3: CASSWVGQGKPQHF. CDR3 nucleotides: TGTGCCAGCAGTTGGGTGGGACAGGGGAAACCCCAGCATTTT.